This T cell receptor beta chain was sequenced for a study of blood T cell repertoires in COVID-19. About the study: The United States, Italy and Spain were the sources of the acute and convalescent COVID-19 samples. In each case, the material was cDNA or gDNA derived from T cells, B-cell-depleted T cells, or PBMCs.

The germline CDR1 and CDR2 sequences are ENHRY and SYGVKD. The ends lost 6 bases at V and 4 bases at J; junction bases unmatched: 5. The CDR3 contains 14 residues. The table lists this clone with a count of one. Original processing notes: Reference gene primer amplification gave nucleated cell count estimates. Clones were read by immunoSEQ multiplex PCR, and TCRdb kept only the in-frame ones, dropping some. D and trimming were read from the DNA, whereas the V and J calls and clone size are those reported in that table. Among some 66,000 clones listed, approximately 82% were seen once. Sample: peripheral blood. The receptor comes from a man aged 55 to 70 with acute or convalescent COVID-19. V usage is TRBV10-3 and J usage is TRBJ1-2; 10 bases are a match to TRBD1. The CDR3 DNA reads TGTGCCATCAGCACGACAGGGGGCGGCTATGGCTACACCTTC. It translates to CAISTTGGGYGYTF.